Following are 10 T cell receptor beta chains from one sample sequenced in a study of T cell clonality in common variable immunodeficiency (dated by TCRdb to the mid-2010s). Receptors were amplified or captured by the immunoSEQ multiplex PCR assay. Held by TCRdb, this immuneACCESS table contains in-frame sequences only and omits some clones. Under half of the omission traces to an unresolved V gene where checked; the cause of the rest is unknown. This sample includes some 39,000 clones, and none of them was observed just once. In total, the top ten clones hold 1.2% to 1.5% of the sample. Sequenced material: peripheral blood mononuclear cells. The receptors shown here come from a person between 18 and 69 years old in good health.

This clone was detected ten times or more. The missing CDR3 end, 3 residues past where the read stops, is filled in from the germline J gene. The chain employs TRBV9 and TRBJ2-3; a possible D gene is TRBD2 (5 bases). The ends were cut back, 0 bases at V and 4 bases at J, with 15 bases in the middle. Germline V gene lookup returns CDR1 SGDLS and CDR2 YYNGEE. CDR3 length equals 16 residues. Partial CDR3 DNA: TGTGCCAGCAGCGTAGGTCAACCTAGCTATCCAGATACG. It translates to CASSVGQPSYPDT. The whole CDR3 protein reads CASSVGQPSYPDTQYF.

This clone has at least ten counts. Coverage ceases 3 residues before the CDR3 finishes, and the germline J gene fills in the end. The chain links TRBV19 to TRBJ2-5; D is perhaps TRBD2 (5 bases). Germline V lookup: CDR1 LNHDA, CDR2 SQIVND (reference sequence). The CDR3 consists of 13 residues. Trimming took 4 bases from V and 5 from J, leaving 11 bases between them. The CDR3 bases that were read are TGTGCCAGTAGTAGCACTAGTGGGGAGACC. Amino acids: CASSSTSGET. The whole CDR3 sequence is CASSSTSGETQYF.

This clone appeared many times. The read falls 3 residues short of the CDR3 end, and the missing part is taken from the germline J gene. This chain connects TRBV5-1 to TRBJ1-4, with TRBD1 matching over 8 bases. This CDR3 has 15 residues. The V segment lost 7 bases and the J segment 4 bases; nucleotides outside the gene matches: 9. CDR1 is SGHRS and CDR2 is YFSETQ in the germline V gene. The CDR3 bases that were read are TGCGCCAGCGCCAGGGGGCGGATGGGTAATGAAAAA. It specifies CASARGRMGNEK. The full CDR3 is CASARGRMGNEKLFF.

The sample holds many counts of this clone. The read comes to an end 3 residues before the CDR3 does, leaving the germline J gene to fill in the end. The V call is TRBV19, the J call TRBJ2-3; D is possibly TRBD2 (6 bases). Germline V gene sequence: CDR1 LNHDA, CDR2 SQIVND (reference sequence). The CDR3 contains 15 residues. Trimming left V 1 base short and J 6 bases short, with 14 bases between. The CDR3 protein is CASSIGGADLDTQYF. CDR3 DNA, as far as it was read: TGTGCCAGTAGTATAGGCGGGGCCGATTTGGATACG.

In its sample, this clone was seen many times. CDR3 bases read: TGCAGTGCGAGATGGGCACAGGTAACCTATGGC. This codes for CSARWAQVTYG. The full-length CDR3 reads as CSARWAQVTYGYTF. The rearrangement uses TRBV20-1 and TRBJ1-2, with a weak D call TRBD1 (5 bases). Read data end 3 residues before the CDR3 end; the end is taken from the germline J gene. Trimming left V 6 bases short and J 4 bases short, with 18 bases between. The CDR3 sequence is 14 residues long. The V gene's germline CDR1 is DFQATT and CDR2 SNEGSKA (reference sequence).

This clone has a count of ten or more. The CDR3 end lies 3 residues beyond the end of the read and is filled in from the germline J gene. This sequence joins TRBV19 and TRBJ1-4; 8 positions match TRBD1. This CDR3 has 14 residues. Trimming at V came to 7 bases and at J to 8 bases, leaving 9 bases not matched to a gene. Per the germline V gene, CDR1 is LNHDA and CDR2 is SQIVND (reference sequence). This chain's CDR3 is CASKPTDRAEKLFF. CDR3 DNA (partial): TGTGCCAGTAAACCCACGGACAGGGCGGAAAAA.

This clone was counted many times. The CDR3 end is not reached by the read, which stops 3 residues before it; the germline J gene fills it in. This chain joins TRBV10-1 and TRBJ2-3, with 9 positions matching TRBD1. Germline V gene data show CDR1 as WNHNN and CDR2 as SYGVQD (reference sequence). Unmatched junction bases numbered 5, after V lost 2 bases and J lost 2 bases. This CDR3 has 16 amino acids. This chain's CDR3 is CASSEGTGIYTDTQYF. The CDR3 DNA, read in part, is TGCGCCAGCAGTGAGGGGACAGGGATTTACACAGATACG.

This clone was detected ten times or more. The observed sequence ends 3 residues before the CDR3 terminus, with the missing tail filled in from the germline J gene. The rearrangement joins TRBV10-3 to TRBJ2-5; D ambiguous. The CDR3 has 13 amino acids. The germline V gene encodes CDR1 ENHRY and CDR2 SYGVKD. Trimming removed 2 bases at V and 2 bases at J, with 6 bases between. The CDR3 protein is CAISEGSQETQYF. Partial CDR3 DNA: TGTGCCATCAGTGAGGGCAGTCAAGAGACC.

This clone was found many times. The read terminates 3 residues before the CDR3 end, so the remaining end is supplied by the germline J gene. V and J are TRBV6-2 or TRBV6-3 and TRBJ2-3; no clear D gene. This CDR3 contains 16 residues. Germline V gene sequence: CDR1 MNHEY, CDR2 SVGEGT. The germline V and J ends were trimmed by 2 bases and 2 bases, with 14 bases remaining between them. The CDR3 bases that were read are TGTGCCAGCAGTTACGGGCAGCTGATACTCACAGATACG. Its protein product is CASSYGQLILTDT. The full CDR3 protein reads CASSYGQLILTDTQYF.

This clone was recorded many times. Partial CDR3 DNA: TGCGCCAGCAGCTTGGATCCTCAGTACAATGAG. Its translation: CASSLDPQYNE. The complete CDR3 reads CASSLDPQYNEQFF. The V gene is TRBV5-1, the J gene TRBJ2-1; D gene uncertain. The read gets to within 3 residues of the CDR3 end, and the germline J gene fills in the rest. The ends were cut back, 0 bases at V and 4 bases at J, with 8 bases in the middle. Germline values: CDR1 SGHRS, CDR2 YFSETQ. This CDR3 comprises 14 residues.